This is a list of T cell receptor beta chains from one sample in a study of T cells after yellow fever vaccination. One entry per CDR3 protein, called by TCRdb with MiXCR from the 5' RACE reads. Among roughly 520,000 distinct CDR3 sequences listed, 21% were seen once. The specimen comprised PBMCs, sampled about 21 days after the first yellow fever vaccination. The receptors were gathered from a man aged 18-30 years who received the YFV17D yellow fever vaccine. Both conserved end residues are part of each CDR3. D genes are given only for firm matches. Not every row has a clone size; where given, it reads once, few, many or a size class.

v_call: TRBV11-2
j_call: TRBJ2-1
d_call: TRBD2
clone_size: few
cdr3_aa: CASSWGIAGPSYNEQFF
cdr3_nt: TGTGCCAGCAGCTGGGGGATAGCGGGCCCCTCCTACAATGAGCAGTTCTTC

v_call: TRBV7-3
j_call: TRBJ2-7
d_call: NA
clone_size: few
cdr3_aa: CASSLRGAGASEQYF
cdr3_nt: TGTGCCAGCAGCTTAAGGGGTGCGGGGGCGTCCGAGCAGTACTTC

v_call: TRBV4-2
j_call: TRBJ2-4
d_call: NA
clone_size: few
cdr3_aa: CASSQDRTLAKNIQYF
cdr3_nt: TGTGCCAGCAGCCAAGATCGGACTTTAGCCAAAAACATTCAGTACTTC

v_call: TRBV5-1
j_call: TRBJ2-1
d_call: NA
clone_size: NA
cdr3_aa: CASSLDRRGVAIGQFF
cdr3_nt: TGCGCCAGCAGCTTGGATCGTAGGGGGGTCGCCATTGGGCAGTTCTTC

v_call: TRBV9
j_call: TRBJ2-7
d_call: NA
clone_size: few
cdr3_aa: CASSADRRSYEQYF
cdr3_nt: TGTGCCAGCAGCGCGGACCGCCGATCCTACGAGCAGTACTTC

v_call: TRBV7-9
j_call: TRBJ2-6
d_call: NA
clone_size: NA
cdr3_aa: CASSHNSGTNVLTF
cdr3_nt: TGTGCCAGCAGCCACAACTCTGGGACCAACGTCCTGACTTTC

v_call: TRBV7-3
j_call: TRBJ2-7
d_call: NA
clone_size: NA
cdr3_aa: CASSLMGIRSGSYEQYF
cdr3_nt: TGTGCCAGCAGCTTAATGGGTATTCGGAGCGGGTCCTACGAGCAGTACTTC

v_call: TRBV7-2
j_call: TRBJ1-5
d_call: NA
clone_size: many
cdr3_aa: CASSLIYSNQPQHF
cdr3_nt: TGTGCCAGCAGCCTAATTTATAGCAATCAGCCCCAGCATTTT

v_call: TRBV28
j_call: TRBJ2-1
d_call: NA
clone_size: NA
cdr3_aa: CASTPLGRGSGNEQFF
cdr3_nt: TGTGCCAGCACCCCCTTGGGCAGGGGAAGTGGGAATGAGCAGTTCTTC

v_call: TRBV11-2
j_call: TRBJ2-5
d_call: NA
clone_size: few
cdr3_aa: CASSLKGVWVAGGGETQYF
cdr3_nt: TGTGCCAGCAGCTTAAAGGGGGTTTGGGTAGCGGGCGGAGGAGAGACCCAGTACTTC

v_call: TRBV19
j_call: TRBJ1-2
d_call: NA
clone_size: NA
cdr3_aa: CASSIGWTEDGYTF
cdr3_nt: TGTGCCAGTAGTATAGGTTGGACTGAAGATGGCTACACCTTC

v_call: TRBV18
j_call: TRBJ1-2
d_call: NA
clone_size: NA
cdr3_aa: CASSPPGANYGYTF
cdr3_nt: TGTGCCAGCTCACCACCGGGAGCTAACTATGGCTACACCTTC

v_call: TRBV7-2
j_call: TRBJ1-1
d_call: NA
clone_size: few
cdr3_aa: CASSSAFRTEAFF
cdr3_nt: TGTGCCAGCAGCTCGGCTTTCAGGACTGAAGCTTTCTTT

v_call: TRBV4-2
j_call: TRBJ2-2
d_call: NA
clone_size: few
cdr3_aa: CASSQRHTGELFF
cdr3_nt: TGTGCCAGCAGCCAACGACACACCGGGGAGCTGTTTTTT

v_call: TRBV7-9
j_call: TRBJ2-5
d_call: NA
clone_size: few
cdr3_aa: CASKGVETQYF
cdr3_nt: TGTGCTTCAAAAGGGGTAGAGACCCAGTACTTC

v_call: TRBV7-3
j_call: TRBJ2-3
d_call: TRBD1
clone_size: NA
cdr3_aa: CASSNGQGASDTQYF
cdr3_nt: TGTGCCAGCAGCAACGGACAGGGGGCCTCAGATACGCAGTATTTT

v_call: TRBV12-3/TRBV12-4
j_call: TRBJ2-3
d_call: TRBD1
clone_size: few
cdr3_aa: CASSLTGAITDTQYF
cdr3_nt: TGTGCCAGCAGTTTAACAGGGGCTATCACAGATACGCAGTATTTT

v_call: TRBV20-1
j_call: TRBJ1-1
d_call: NA
clone_size: NA
cdr3_aa: CSANGGMNTEAFF
cdr3_nt: TGCAGTGCAAATGGGGGGATGAACACTGAAGCTTTCTTT

v_call: TRBV24-1
j_call: TRBJ1-2
d_call: NA
clone_size: few
cdr3_aa: CATSDGFGGYTF
cdr3_nt: TGTGCCACCAGTGATGGTTTCGGTGGCTACACCTTC

v_call: TRBV7-2
j_call: TRBJ2-1
d_call: NA
clone_size: NA
cdr3_aa: CASSLGPRANNEQFF
cdr3_nt: TGTGCCAGCAGCTTAGGGCCGAGAGCCAACAATGAGCAGTTCTTC

v_call: TRBV4-3
j_call: TRBJ2-3
d_call: NA
clone_size: few
cdr3_aa: CASSRGRVHTDTQYF
cdr3_nt: TGCGCCAGCAGCCGGGGCCGGGTCCACACAGATACGCAGTATTTT

v_call: TRBV5-4
j_call: TRBJ2-1
d_call: NA
clone_size: NA
cdr3_aa: CASSIGNQGEQFF
cdr3_nt: TGTGCCAGCAGCATCGGGAACCAGGGGGAGCAGTTCTTC

v_call: TRBV7-2
j_call: TRBJ1-2
d_call: TRBD1
clone_size: few
cdr3_aa: CASRTPGQGPGYTF
cdr3_nt: TGTGCCAGCAGAACACCGGGACAGGGGCCTGGCTACACCTTC

v_call: TRBV6-1
j_call: TRBJ1-2
d_call: NA
clone_size: NA
cdr3_aa: CASSEDPRLYGYTF
cdr3_nt: TGTGCCAGCAGTGAAGATCCCAGACTCTATGGCTACACCTTC

v_call: TRBV29-1
j_call: TRBJ2-1
d_call: NA
clone_size: NA
cdr3_aa: CSLAGAGANEQFF
cdr3_nt: TGCAGCCTCGCGGGGGCCGGGGCAAATGAGCAGTTCTTC

v_call: TRBV7-9
j_call: TRBJ1-5
d_call: NA
clone_size: NA
cdr3_aa: CASSNTAGVGPQHF
cdr3_nt: TGTGCCAGCAGCAATACGGCGGGTGTTGGGCCCCAGCATTTT

v_call: TRBV20-1
j_call: TRBJ2-4
d_call: TRBD2
clone_size: NA
cdr3_aa: CSVPSGTKNIQYF
cdr3_nt: TGCAGTGTACCTAGCGGGACAAAAAACATTCAGTACTTC

v_call: TRBV7-2
j_call: TRBJ1-2
d_call: NA
clone_size: few
cdr3_aa: CASSVDGNYGYTF
cdr3_nt: TGTGCCAGCAGCGTCGACGGAAACTATGGCTACACCTTC

v_call: TRBV20-1
j_call: TRBJ2-4
d_call: TRBD2
clone_size: NA
cdr3_aa: CSAPLAGGFGIQYF
cdr3_nt: TGCAGTGCCCCACTAGCGGGGGGCTTTGGCATTCAGTACTTC

v_call: TRBV7-8
j_call: TRBJ2-4
d_call: NA
clone_size: NA
cdr3_aa: CASSPRRLAKNIQYF
cdr3_nt: TGTGCCAGCAGCCCGCGCAGGCTAGCCAAAAACATTCAGTACTTC

v_call: TRBV18
j_call: TRBJ2-7
d_call: NA
clone_size: NA
cdr3_aa: CASSRPSTEQYF
cdr3_nt: TGTGCCAGCTCACGTCCAAGTACCGAGCAGTACTTC

v_call: TRBV7-2
j_call: TRBJ1-1
d_call: NA
clone_size: many
cdr3_aa: CASSRGKSTEAFF
cdr3_nt: TGTGCCAGCAGCCGAGGGAAATCAACTGAAGCTTTCTTT

v_call: TRBV6-8
j_call: TRBJ2-7
d_call: NA
clone_size: NA
cdr3_aa: CAPKSPRGWKEQYF
cdr3_nt: TGTGCCCCGAAATCCCCCAGGGGATGGAAAGAGCAGTACTTC

v_call: TRBV6-5
j_call: TRBJ2-7
d_call: NA
clone_size: NA
cdr3_aa: CASSYQAESYEQYF
cdr3_nt: TGTGCCAGCAGTTACCAGGCAGAATCCTACGAGCAGTACTTC

v_call: TRBV28
j_call: TRBJ1-2
d_call: NA
clone_size: few
cdr3_aa: CASLGGIRGYGYTF
cdr3_nt: TGTGCCAGCCTTGGGGGGATTCGGGGCTATGGCTACACCTTC

v_call: TRBV29-1
j_call: TRBJ2-6
d_call: NA
clone_size: NA
cdr3_aa: CSVDVGSGANVLTF
cdr3_nt: TGCAGCGTTGATGTGGGTTCTGGGGCCAACGTCCTGACTTTC

v_call: TRBV28
j_call: TRBJ1-1
d_call: NA
clone_size: NA
cdr3_aa: CASSWRAVNTEAFF
cdr3_nt: TGTGCCAGCAGCTGGCGGGCCGTGAACACTGAAGCTTTCTTT

v_call: TRBV12-3/TRBV12-4
j_call: TRBJ2-5
d_call: TRBD1
clone_size: few
cdr3_aa: CASSPTRGETQYF
cdr3_nt: TGTGCCAGCAGCCCCACCAGGGGGGAGACCCAGTACTTC

v_call: TRBV10-3
j_call: TRBJ1-2
d_call: TRBD1
clone_size: few
cdr3_aa: CAISESTGPGGYTF
cdr3_nt: TGTGCCATCAGTGAGTCGACAGGGCCTGGTGGCTACACCTTC

v_call: TRBV11-1
j_call: TRBJ1-1
d_call: NA
clone_size: few
cdr3_aa: CASSLVGAGPTPLGDTEAFF
cdr3_nt: TGTGCCAGCAGCTTAGTGGGAGCGGGGCCGACCCCCCTCGGGGACACTGAAGCTTTCTTT

v_call: TRBV3-1
j_call: TRBJ1-2
d_call: NA
clone_size: few
cdr3_aa: CASSQDGPEFNYGYTF
cdr3_nt: TGTGCCAGCAGCCAAGATGGGCCGGAGTTTAACTATGGCTACACCTTC

v_call: TRBV6-1
j_call: TRBJ1-2
d_call: NA
clone_size: few
cdr3_aa: CASSLVVGSFGYGYTF
cdr3_nt: TGTGCCAGCAGTCTCGTTGTCGGCAGCTTCGGATATGGCTACACCTTC

v_call: TRBV20-1
j_call: TRBJ2-5
d_call: TRBD2
clone_size: many
cdr3_aa: CSASGTSGVQETQYF
cdr3_nt: TGCAGTGCTAGCGGGACTAGCGGGGTCCAAGAGACCCAGTACTTC

v_call: TRBV5-1
j_call: TRBJ1-4
d_call: TRBD1
clone_size: few
cdr3_aa: CASSLGQGPNEKLFF
cdr3_nt: TGCGCCAGCAGCTTGGGACAGGGACCTAATGAAAAACTGTTTTTT

v_call: TRBV7-3
j_call: TRBJ2-5
d_call: TRBD2
clone_size: NA
cdr3_aa: CASSLAGGNPETQYF
cdr3_nt: TGTGCCAGCAGCTTAGCGGGAGGTAACCCGGAGACCCAGTACTTC

v_call: TRBV12-3/TRBV12-4
j_call: TRBJ1-5
d_call: NA
clone_size: NA
cdr3_aa: CASSLDRSNQPQHF
cdr3_nt: TGTGCCAGCAGCCTCGACAGGAGCAATCAGCCCCAGCATTTT